Listed below are T cell receptor beta chains from one sample, sequenced in a study of blood T cell repertoires in COVID-19. TCRdb's copy holds only in-frame clones and misses some; the assay was immunoSEQ multiplex PCR. Of roughly 260,000 clones in the sample, around nine tenths were seen once. The sequencing sample was made of PBMCs or T cells enriched from blood (not recorded which). The source of these receptors is a woman aged 18-29 years who had recovered from COVID-19. CDR3s include the opening cysteine and the closing phenylalanine or tryptophan. The D gene is left open where the match is weak. A clone size is listed for some rows: how often the clone was seen (once, few, many), or a class if it is expanded.

j_call: TRBJ2-3
v_call: TRBV27
clone_size: -
d_call: TRBD1
cdr3_aa: CASFSGTGGPDTQYF
cdr3_nt: TGTGCCAGCTTCTCCGGGACAGGGGGCCCAGATACGCAGTATTTT

j_call: TRBJ1-1
v_call: TRBV29-1
clone_size: -
d_call: -
cdr3_aa: CSVDWRNTEAFF
cdr3_nt: TGCAGCGTTGATTGGAGGAACACTGAAGCTTTCTTT

j_call: TRBJ1-2
v_call: TRBV19
clone_size: few
d_call: -
cdr3_aa: CASSIGSVGYTF
cdr3_nt: TGTGCCAGTAGTATAGGATCGGTGGGCTACACCTTC

j_call: TRBJ1-1
v_call: TRBV2
clone_size: -
d_call: TRBD1
cdr3_aa: CASSDPHTGAEAFF
cdr3_nt: TGTGCCAGCAGTGATCCTCACACAGGGGCTGAAGCTTTCTTT

j_call: TRBJ1-2
v_call: TRBV12-3/TRBV12-4
clone_size: -
d_call: TRBD1
cdr3_aa: CASSLDRGYGYTF
cdr3_nt: TGTGCCAGCAGCTTGGACAGGGGCTATGGCTACACCTTC

j_call: TRBJ1-6
v_call: TRBV7-2
clone_size: -
d_call: -
cdr3_aa: CASRSPGTYNSPLHF
cdr3_nt: TGTGCCAGCAGATCACCGGGAACTTATAATTCACCCCTCCACTTT

j_call: TRBJ2-2
v_call: TRBV27
clone_size: -
d_call: TRBD2
cdr3_aa: CASSLYSAGREVGTGELFF
cdr3_nt: TGTGCCAGCAGTTTATACTCCGCAGGGAGGGAGGTGGGGACCGGGGAGCTGTTTTTT

j_call: TRBJ2-1
v_call: TRBV2
clone_size: -
d_call: TRBD2
cdr3_aa: CASRRASGANNEQFF
cdr3_nt: TGTGCCAGCAGAAGGGCTAGCGGGGCAAACAATGAGCAGTTCTTC

j_call: TRBJ2-1
v_call: TRBV11-2
clone_size: -
d_call: TRBD2
cdr3_aa: CASSLSGRLYEQFF
cdr3_nt: TGTGCCAGCAGCTTAAGCGGGAGACTCTATGAGCAGTTCTTC

j_call: TRBJ2-5
v_call: TRBV7-9
clone_size: -
d_call: TRBD2
cdr3_aa: CASSTPELGLAGETQYF
cdr3_nt: TGTGCCAGCAGCACACCCGAATTAGGACTAGCGGGAGAGACCCAGTACTTC

j_call: TRBJ1-2
v_call: TRBV10-3
clone_size: -
d_call: TRBD1
cdr3_aa: CAAGTGVGYTF
cdr3_nt: TGTGCGGCCGGGACAGGGGTTGGCTACACCTTC

j_call: TRBJ2-2
v_call: TRBV11-2
clone_size: once
d_call: TRBD1
cdr3_aa: CASSFTRQGNTGELFF
cdr3_nt: TGTGCCAGCAGTTTTACCAGACAGGGGAACACCGGGGAGCTGTTTTTT

j_call: TRBJ2-1
v_call: TRBV4-1
clone_size: -
d_call: -
cdr3_aa: CASSQGLGEVYNEQFF
cdr3_nt: TGCGCCAGCAGCCAAGGTTTGGGGGAGGTATACAATGAGCAGTTCTTC

j_call: TRBJ2-2
v_call: TRBV30
clone_size: once
d_call: TRBD2
cdr3_aa: CAWSVFSGAGTGELFF
cdr3_nt: TGTGCCTGGAGTGTATTTAGCGGGGCAGGCACCGGGGAGCTGTTTTTT

j_call: TRBJ2-1
v_call: TRBV20-1
clone_size: -
d_call: TRBD2
cdr3_aa: CSASYTSGGRDEQFF
cdr3_nt: TGCAGTGCTAGTTACACTAGCGGGGGGAGGGATGAGCAGTTCTTC

j_call: TRBJ1-1
v_call: TRBV2
clone_size: -
d_call: TRBD1
cdr3_aa: CASRGRRDRADTEAFF
cdr3_nt: TGTGCCAGCAGAGGTCGTCGGGACAGGGCGGATACTGAAGCTTTCTTT

j_call: TRBJ1-6
v_call: TRBV6-5
clone_size: -
d_call: -
cdr3_aa: CASSYGQGREPLHF
cdr3_nt: TGTGCCAGCAGTTATGGGCAGGGGAGAGAACCCCTCCACTTT

j_call: TRBJ2-1
v_call: TRBV6-5
clone_size: -
d_call: -
cdr3_aa: CASSYRGGPNEQFF
cdr3_nt: TGTGCCAGCAGTTACAGGGGGGGGCCCAATGAGCAGTTCTTC

j_call: TRBJ2-7
v_call: TRBV4-1
clone_size: -
d_call: -
cdr3_aa: CASSFQAGGTYEQYF
cdr3_nt: TGCGCCAGCAGCTTCCAGGCCGGGGGTACCTACGAGCAGTACTTC

j_call: TRBJ2-2
v_call: TRBV7-8
clone_size: -
d_call: -
cdr3_aa: CASSLTFRELFF
cdr3_nt: TGTGCCAGCAGCTTAACTTTCCGGGAGCTGTTTTTT

j_call: TRBJ1-4
v_call: TRBV18
clone_size: -
d_call: -
cdr3_aa: CASSSSAGLSEKLFF
cdr3_nt: TGTGCCAGCTCATCCTCAGCGGGACTTAGTGAAAAACTGTTTTTT

j_call: TRBJ1-2
v_call: TRBV29-1
clone_size: -
d_call: TRBD1
cdr3_aa: CSVAGTGTNYGYTF
cdr3_nt: TGCAGCGTCGCAGGGACAGGAACTAACTATGGCTACACCTTC

j_call: TRBJ1-1
v_call: TRBV5-1
clone_size: -
d_call: TRBD1
cdr3_aa: CASSLPTGGTEAFF
cdr3_nt: TGCGCCAGCAGCTTGCCCACAGGGGGCACTGAAGCTTTCTTT

j_call: TRBJ2-3
v_call: TRBV7-2
clone_size: -
d_call: TRBD2
cdr3_aa: CASSRGGSTDTQYF
cdr3_nt: TGTGCCAGCAGCCGCGGGGGATCCACAGATACGCAGTATTTT

j_call: TRBJ2-3
v_call: TRBV5-8
clone_size: once
d_call: -
cdr3_aa: CASSLYRAGGTDTQYF
cdr3_nt: TGTGCCAGCAGCCTCTACAGGGCGGGGGGCACAGATACGCAGTATTTT

j_call: TRBJ1-5
v_call: TRBV15
clone_size: once
d_call: -
cdr3_aa: CATSRDSPRQGNQPQHF
cdr3_nt: TGTGCCACCAGCAGAGATTCCCCCCGACAGGGCAATCAGCCCCAGCATTTT

j_call: TRBJ1-1
v_call: TRBV6-5
clone_size: -
d_call: TRBD1
cdr3_aa: CASSSGGRRKNTEAFF
cdr3_nt: TGTGCCAGCAGTTCAGGGGGCCGAAGAAAGAACACTGAAGCTTTCTTT

j_call: TRBJ2-2
v_call: TRBV5-1
clone_size: -
d_call: -
cdr3_aa: CASSLEGAGYTGELFF
cdr3_nt: TGCGCCAGCAGCTTGGAAGGGGCGGGGTACACCGGGGAGCTGTTTTTT

j_call: TRBJ1-2
v_call: TRBV9
clone_size: -
d_call: TRBD1
cdr3_aa: CASSVGGTGVGYTF
cdr3_nt: TGTGCCAGCAGCGTAGGCGGGACAGGAGTCGGCTACACCTTC

j_call: TRBJ1-2
v_call: TRBV28
clone_size: -
d_call: -
cdr3_aa: CASRPRPLGGYTF
cdr3_nt: TGTGCCAGCAGACCCAGACCCCTAGGAGGCTACACCTTC

j_call: TRBJ1-1
v_call: TRBV10-2
clone_size: -
d_call: -
cdr3_aa: CASSAEGARTEAFF
cdr3_nt: TGCGCCAGCAGCGCTGAAGGGGCAAGAACTGAAGCTTTCTTT

j_call: TRBJ1-3
v_call: TRBV7-2
clone_size: -
d_call: -
cdr3_aa: CASSPGPREGNTIYF
cdr3_nt: TGTGCCAGCAGCCCGGGCCCGAGGGAAGGAAACACCATATATTTT

j_call: TRBJ2-2
v_call: TRBV4-3
clone_size: -
d_call: TRBD1
cdr3_aa: CASSQDRGTVQTGELFF
cdr3_nt: TGCGCCAGCAGCCAAGATCGAGGGACAGTACAGACCGGGGAGCTGTTTTTT

j_call: TRBJ2-1
v_call: TRBV7-3
clone_size: -
d_call: TRBD2
cdr3_aa: CASSPGLAGAGNEQFF
cdr3_nt: TGTGCCAGCAGCCCGGGACTAGCGGGAGCAGGCAATGAGCAGTTCTTC

j_call: TRBJ2-1
v_call: TRBV27
clone_size: -
d_call: TRBD1
cdr3_aa: CASSLGAGGQGEQFF
cdr3_nt: TGTGCCAGCAGTTTAGGGGCAGGGGGCCAGGGGGAGCAGTTCTTC

j_call: TRBJ2-7
v_call: TRBV4-3
clone_size: -
d_call: TRBD1
cdr3_aa: CASSFSGTGETYEQYF
cdr3_nt: TGCGCCAGCAGCTTCTCCGGGACAGGGGAAACCTACGAGCAGTACTTC

j_call: TRBJ1-4
v_call: TRBV7-9
clone_size: -
d_call: -
cdr3_aa: CASSLAWRSEKLFF
cdr3_nt: TGTGCCAGCAGCTTAGCGTGGCGGAGTGAAAAACTGTTTTTT

j_call: TRBJ2-7
v_call: TRBV7-2
clone_size: -
d_call: TRBD2
cdr3_aa: CASSVTSGGFYEQYF
cdr3_nt: TGTGCCAGCAGCGTAACTAGCGGGGGCTTCTACGAGCAGTACTTC

j_call: TRBJ2-1
v_call: TRBV10-1
clone_size: -
d_call: TRBD2
cdr3_aa: CASSPHGRGYNEQFF
cdr3_nt: TGCGCCAGCAGTCCCCACGGGAGGGGTTACAATGAGCAGTTCTTC

j_call: TRBJ1-5
v_call: TRBV6-4
clone_size: -
d_call: -
cdr3_aa: CASSSLDSKCNQPQHF
cdr3_nt: TGTGCCAGCAGCTCACTCGACAGCAAGTGTAATCAGCCCCAGCATTTT

j_call: TRBJ2-5
v_call: TRBV7-2
clone_size: -
d_call: TRBD2
cdr3_aa: CASSGRGGNEETQYF
cdr3_nt: TGTGCCAGCAGCGGTCGGGGGGGGAATGAGGAGACCCAGTACTTC

j_call: TRBJ1-3
v_call: TRBV3-1/TRBV3-2
clone_size: -
d_call: TRBD1
cdr3_aa: CAGSHRDRGATIYF
cdr3_nt: TGTGCCGGCAGCCACCGTGACAGGGGGGCCACCATATATTTT

j_call: TRBJ1-5
v_call: TRBV21-1
clone_size: -
d_call: -
cdr3_aa: CASSNAGQGALNQPQHF
cdr3_nt: TGTGCCAGCAGCAACGCCGGACAGGGGGCCCTCAATCAGCCCCAGCATTTT

j_call: TRBJ2-2
v_call: TRBV12-5
clone_size: once
d_call: -
cdr3_aa: CASGWIVGRNTGELFF
cdr3_nt: TGTGCTAGTGGTTGGATCGTGGGGAGAAACACCGGGGAGCTGTTTTTT

j_call: TRBJ2-2
v_call: TRBV7-2
clone_size: few
d_call: -
cdr3_aa: CASRPQGSNTGELFF
cdr3_nt: TGTGCCAGCAGACCACAGGGATCGAACACCGGGGAGCTGTTTTTT

j_call: TRBJ2-7
v_call: TRBV11-2
clone_size: -
d_call: -
cdr3_aa: CASSLDGGQYF
cdr3_nt: TGTGCCAGCAGCTTAGATGGCGGACAGTACTTC

j_call: TRBJ2-3
v_call: TRBV11-2
clone_size: -
d_call: TRBD2
cdr3_aa: CASSLRGGGRATDTQYF
cdr3_nt: TGTGCCAGCAGCCTGCGTGGGGGCGGGAGGGCCACAGATACGCAGTATTTT

j_call: TRBJ2-5
v_call: TRBV6-5
clone_size: -
d_call: TRBD2
cdr3_aa: CASSYGGDGRQETQYF
cdr3_nt: TGTGCCAGCAGTTACGGGGGGGACGGCCGACAAGAGACCCAGTACTTC

j_call: TRBJ1-1
v_call: TRBV28
clone_size: once
d_call: TRBD1
cdr3_aa: CASSRSRDRVNTEAFF
cdr3_nt: TGTGCCAGCAGTAGGTCGCGGGACAGGGTTAACACTGAAGCTTTCTTT

j_call: TRBJ1-2
v_call: TRBV5-4
clone_size: -
d_call: TRBD1
cdr3_aa: CASSWDSLGGYTF
cdr3_nt: TGTGCCAGCAGCTGGGACAGCCTGGGGGGCTACACCTTC

j_call: TRBJ1-2
v_call: TRBV7-2
clone_size: -
d_call: -
cdr3_aa: CASSPLSRGYTF
cdr3_nt: TGTGCCAGCAGCCCTCTGAGTCGTGGCTACACCTTC

j_call: TRBJ1-1
v_call: TRBV19
clone_size: -
d_call: TRBD1
cdr3_aa: CASKPQGRNTEAFF
cdr3_nt: TGTGCCAGTAAGCCACAGGGGAGGAACACTGAAGCTTTCTTT

j_call: TRBJ2-5
v_call: TRBV11-2
clone_size: -
d_call: -
cdr3_aa: CASSFPRGQETQYF
cdr3_nt: TGTGCCAGCAGCTTTCCCCGGGGTCAAGAGACCCAGTACTTC

j_call: TRBJ2-1
v_call: TRBV5-5
clone_size: once
d_call: TRBD1
cdr3_aa: CASSLADRYNEQFF
cdr3_nt: TGTGCCAGCAGCTTGGCGGACAGGTACAATGAGCAGTTCTTC